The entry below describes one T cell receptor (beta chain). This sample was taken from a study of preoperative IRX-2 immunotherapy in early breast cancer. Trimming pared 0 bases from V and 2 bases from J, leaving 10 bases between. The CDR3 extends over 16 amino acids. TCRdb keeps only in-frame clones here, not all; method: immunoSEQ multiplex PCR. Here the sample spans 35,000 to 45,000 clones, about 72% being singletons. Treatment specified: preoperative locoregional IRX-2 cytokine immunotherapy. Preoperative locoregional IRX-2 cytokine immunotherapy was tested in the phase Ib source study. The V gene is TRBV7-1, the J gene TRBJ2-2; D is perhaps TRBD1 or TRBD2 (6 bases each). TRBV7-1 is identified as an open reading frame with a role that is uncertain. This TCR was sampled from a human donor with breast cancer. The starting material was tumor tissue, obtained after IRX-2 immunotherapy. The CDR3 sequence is CASSSAGGLNTGELFF. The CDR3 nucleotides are TGTGCCAGCAGCTCAGCGGGGGGCTTAAACACCGGGGAGCTGTTTTTT.